These 20 T cell receptor beta chains came from one sample sequenced in a study of OX40 agonist ivuxolimab in advanced cancers. Sequenced by immunoSEQ multiplex PCR; TCRdb stores in-frame clones only, minus some. The table has some 90,000 clones, approximately 89% seen once; the top ten hold 4.5% to 5.5%. The source was CD4+ or CD8+ T cells sorted from blood, collected in a trial of the OX40 agonist ivuxolimab. The receptor source for this set is an adult with an advanced solid tumor such as melanoma, head and neck, liver or kidney cancer.

The J gene is TRBJ2-2, the V gene TRBV10-3; 10 nucleotides match TRBD1. V lost 11 bases to trimming and J lost 6 bases; unmatched junction nucleotides: 6. CDR3 size: 13 residues. Germline loops: CDR1 ENHRY, CDR2 SYGVKD. The CDR3 protein is CALRQGASGELFF. The CDR3, as DNA: TGTGCCCTACGACAGGGGGCATCCGGGGAGCTGTTTTTT.

The chain has TRBV28 and TRBJ1-5; perhaps TRBD1 as D (6 bases). V gave up 6 bases and J gave up 0 bases, with 18 bases separating them. The CDR3 runs to 17 residues. The V gene's germline CDR1 is MDHEN and CDR2 SYDVKM. In nucleotides, the CDR3 is TGTGCCAGCAGGTCACTCGGGACACCCTTTAGCAATCAGCCCCAGCATTTT. Protein sequence: CASRSLGTPFSNQPQHF.

V is TRBV11-3 and J is TRBJ1-2; D remains unclear. Germline V gene data show CDR1 as SGHNT and CDR2 as YENEEA. The CDR3 runs to 13 residues. The V gene lost 5 bases and the J gene lost 4 bases, with 11 bases spanning the gap. The CDR3 is CASSPASTYGYTF. In nucleotides, the CDR3 is TGTGCCAGCAGCCCGGCCAGTACCTATGGCTACACCTTC.

The chain links TRBV7-8 to TRBJ2-5, with D perhaps TRBD1 (5 bases). V lost 5 bases to trimming and J lost 1 base, with 14 bases between them. Germline CDR1 reads SGHVS; CDR2 reads FQNEAQ. The CDR3 consists of 15 residues. The CDR3, as DNA: TGTGCCAGCAGCGACGAAAAGACAGTCCAAGAGACCCAGTACTTC. It specifies CASSDEKTVQETQYF.

This rearrangement joins TRBV6-5 to TRBJ2-7; D may match TRBD1 or TRBD2 (5 bases each). The germline CDR1 and CDR2 sequences are MNHEY and SVGAGI. The CDR3 is 14 residues long. Deletions cut 6 bases from V and 6 bases from J, with 18 bases between. CDR3 in amino acids: CASRNRGKPAEQYV. The CDR3, as DNA: TGTGCCAGCAGAAATCGGGGCAAACCGGCCGAGCAGTACGTC.

The chain links TRBV6-5 to TRBJ2-3; 7 positions match TRBD2. The junction had 4 bases not matched to a gene; V was cut back by 6 bases and J by 1 base. This CDR3 is 14 amino acids long. CDR1 is MNHEY, CDR2 SVGAGI, per germline. The CDR3 nucleotides read TGTGCCAGCAGACGACTAGCTGGCACAGATACGCAGTATTTT. This codes for CASRRLAGTDTQYF.

This chain links TRBV6-5 with TRBJ1-2; TRBD1 is a possible D gene (5 bases). Trimming shortened V by 4 bases and J by 3 bases, and 6 bases separated the two germline ends. This CDR3 has 12 amino acids. Germline V gives CDR1 MNHEY, CDR2 SVGAGI. The CDR3 reads CASSSGHYGYTF. The CDR3 DNA is TGTGCCAGCAGTTCGGGGCACTATGGCTACACCTTC.

In nucleotides, the CDR3 is TGTGCCAGCAGTACGGACAGGGCCTCCGACACCTTC. The encoded protein is CASSTDRASDTF. The chain couples TRBV28 to TRBJ1-2; 8 bases map to TRBD1. This CDR3 spans 12 amino acids. V was clipped by 5 bases and J by 12 bases; unmatched bases: 8. Germline V gene sequence: CDR1 MDHEN, CDR2 SYDVKM.

The chain is built from TRBV28 and TRBJ1-2; 8 positions match TRBD1. The CDR3 runs 13 residues. Germline values: CDR1 MDHEN, CDR2 SYDVKM. V lost 5 bases to trimming and J lost 6 bases; unmatched junction nucleotides: 5. The CDR3 DNA follows: TGTGCCAGCAGTCCGACAGGGGTGGATGGCTACACCTTC. Residues: CASSPTGVDGYTF.

The J gene is TRBJ2-5, the V gene TRBV7-2; perhaps TRBD2 as D (6 bases). Germline CDR1 SGHTA, CDR2 FQGNSA. V was shortened by 5 bases and J by 2 bases, with 12 bases between the two germline ends. The CDR3 sequence is 14 residues long. CDR3 bases: TGTGCCAGCAGCCCGGAGGGGAATCAAGAGACCCAGTACTTC. Translating it yields CASSPEGNQETQYF.

The chain recombines TRBV5-6 with TRBJ1-2, with a possible D match to TRBD1 (6 bases). Germline lookup yields CDR1 SGHDT and CDR2 YYEEEE. This CDR3 spans 12 amino acids. V lost 3 bases and J lost 6, with 9 bases in between. This chain's CDR3 is CASSWNRDGYTF. The CDR3 coding sequence is TGTGCCAGCAGCTGGAACAGGGATGGCTACACCTTC.

The chain uses TRBV5-1 and TRBJ2-2, with 7 bases lining up with TRBD2. The junction had 4 bases not matched to a gene; V was cut back by 4 bases and J by 1 base. The CDR3 length is 15 residues. The germline CDR1 and CDR2 sequences are SGHRS and YFSETQ. The CDR3 coding sequence is TGCGCCAGCAGCGTGCTAGCGGAGAACACCGGGGAGCTGTTTTTT. Protein product: CASSVLAENTGELFF.

The gene calls are TRBV9 and TRBJ1-1, with D possibly TRBD1 on 6 matching bases. V shed 0 bases and J shed 7 bases, with 10 bases lying between them. The CDR3 length is 13 residues. Germline CDR1 is SGDLS and CDR2 is YYNGEE. The CDR3 DNA reads as TGTGCCAGCAGCGTAGACGGGGGCGGTGAAGCTTTCTTT. Translated: CASSVDGGGEAFF.

In its sample, this clone was seen once. V and J are TRBV11-1 and TRBJ2-7; D is uncertain. From germline, CDR1 is SGHAT and CDR2 FQDESV (reference sequence). This CDR3 has 12 residues. V was pared by 5 bases and J by 7 bases, with 12 bases between. This CDR3 reads CASSAAVREQYF. Here the CDR3 DNA reads TGTGCCAGCAGCGCCGCTGTGCGGGAGCAGTACTTC.

V and J are TRBV7-9 and TRBJ2-1; possibly TRBD1 for D (6 bases). The CDR3 runs to 15 residues. Germline V lookup: CDR1 SEHNR, CDR2 FQNEAQ (reference sequence). The V and J ends lost 1 base and 1 base respectively, with 8 bases between them. The chain's CDR3 is CASSLGGQSYNEQFF. The DNA of the CDR3 is TGTGCCAGCAGCTTAGGCGGACAGTCCTACAATGAGCAGTTCTTC.

The chain joins TRBV6-6 to TRBJ2-7; tentative D call: TRBD2 (6 bases). Trimming removed 6 bases from V and 6 bases from J, with 12 bases in between. The CDR3 runs 12 residues. CDR1 and CDR2 (germline): MNHNY, SVGAGI (reference sequence). The CDR3 DNA reads TGTGCCAGCAGCCCCGCCGGGAGCGAGCAGTACGTC. It is translated as CASSPAGSEQYV.

This chain uses TRBV5-4 with TRBJ1-1; D might be TRBD1 (5 bases). The germline CDR1 and CDR2 sequences are SGHNT and YYREEE (reference sequence). The CDR3 is 14 amino acids. The ends were cut back, 2 bases at V and 0 bases at J, with 8 bases in the middle. CDR3 region: CASSLGTVNTEAFF. The CDR3 DNA follows: TGTGCCAGCAGCTTAGGGACGGTGAACACTGAAGCTTTCTTT.

There are a few counts of this clone. This rearrangement joins TRBV5-1 to TRBJ2-3; TRBD2 matches 9 bases. The V and J ends lost 0 bases and 5 bases, in that order; junction bases with no gene match: 4. This CDR3 spans 15 amino acids. Germline CDR1 reads SGHRS; CDR2 reads YFSETQ. As DNA, the CDR3 is TGCGCCAGCAGCTTGGGAGCGGGAGGCGGAGATACGCAGTATTTT. It encodes CASSLGAGGGDTQYF.

V and J are TRBV9 and TRBJ2-1; 7 bases align to TRBD2. J was trimmed by 4 bases and V by 0 bases; bases with no gene match: 4. The CDR3 consists of 15 residues. Germline loops: CDR1 SGDLS, CDR2 YYNGEE. CDR3 in amino acids: CASSVEGTMYNEQFF. For the CDR3, the DNA is TGTGCCAGCAGCGTAGAGGGGACTATGTACAATGAGCAGTTCTTC.

This chain links TRBV27 with TRBJ1-4; 8 bases line up with TRBD1. Looked up from germline, CDR1 is MNHEY and CDR2 is SMNVEV (reference sequence). Losses at the gene ends were 5 bases for V and 6 bases for J; bases not matched to a gene: 8. This CDR3 has 15 amino acids. CDR3 DNA sequence: TGTGCCAGCAGTAGACGGACAGGGTTTTATGAAAAACTGTTTTTT. As protein: CASSRRTGFYEKLFF. The full variable domain, completed using reference TRBV27 and TRBJ1-4, is EAQVTQNPRYLITVTGKKLTVTCSQNMNHEYMSWYRQDPGLGLRQIYYSMNVEVTDKGDVPEGYKVSRKEKRNFPLILESPSPNQTSLYFCASSRRTGFYEKLFFGSGTQLSVL.